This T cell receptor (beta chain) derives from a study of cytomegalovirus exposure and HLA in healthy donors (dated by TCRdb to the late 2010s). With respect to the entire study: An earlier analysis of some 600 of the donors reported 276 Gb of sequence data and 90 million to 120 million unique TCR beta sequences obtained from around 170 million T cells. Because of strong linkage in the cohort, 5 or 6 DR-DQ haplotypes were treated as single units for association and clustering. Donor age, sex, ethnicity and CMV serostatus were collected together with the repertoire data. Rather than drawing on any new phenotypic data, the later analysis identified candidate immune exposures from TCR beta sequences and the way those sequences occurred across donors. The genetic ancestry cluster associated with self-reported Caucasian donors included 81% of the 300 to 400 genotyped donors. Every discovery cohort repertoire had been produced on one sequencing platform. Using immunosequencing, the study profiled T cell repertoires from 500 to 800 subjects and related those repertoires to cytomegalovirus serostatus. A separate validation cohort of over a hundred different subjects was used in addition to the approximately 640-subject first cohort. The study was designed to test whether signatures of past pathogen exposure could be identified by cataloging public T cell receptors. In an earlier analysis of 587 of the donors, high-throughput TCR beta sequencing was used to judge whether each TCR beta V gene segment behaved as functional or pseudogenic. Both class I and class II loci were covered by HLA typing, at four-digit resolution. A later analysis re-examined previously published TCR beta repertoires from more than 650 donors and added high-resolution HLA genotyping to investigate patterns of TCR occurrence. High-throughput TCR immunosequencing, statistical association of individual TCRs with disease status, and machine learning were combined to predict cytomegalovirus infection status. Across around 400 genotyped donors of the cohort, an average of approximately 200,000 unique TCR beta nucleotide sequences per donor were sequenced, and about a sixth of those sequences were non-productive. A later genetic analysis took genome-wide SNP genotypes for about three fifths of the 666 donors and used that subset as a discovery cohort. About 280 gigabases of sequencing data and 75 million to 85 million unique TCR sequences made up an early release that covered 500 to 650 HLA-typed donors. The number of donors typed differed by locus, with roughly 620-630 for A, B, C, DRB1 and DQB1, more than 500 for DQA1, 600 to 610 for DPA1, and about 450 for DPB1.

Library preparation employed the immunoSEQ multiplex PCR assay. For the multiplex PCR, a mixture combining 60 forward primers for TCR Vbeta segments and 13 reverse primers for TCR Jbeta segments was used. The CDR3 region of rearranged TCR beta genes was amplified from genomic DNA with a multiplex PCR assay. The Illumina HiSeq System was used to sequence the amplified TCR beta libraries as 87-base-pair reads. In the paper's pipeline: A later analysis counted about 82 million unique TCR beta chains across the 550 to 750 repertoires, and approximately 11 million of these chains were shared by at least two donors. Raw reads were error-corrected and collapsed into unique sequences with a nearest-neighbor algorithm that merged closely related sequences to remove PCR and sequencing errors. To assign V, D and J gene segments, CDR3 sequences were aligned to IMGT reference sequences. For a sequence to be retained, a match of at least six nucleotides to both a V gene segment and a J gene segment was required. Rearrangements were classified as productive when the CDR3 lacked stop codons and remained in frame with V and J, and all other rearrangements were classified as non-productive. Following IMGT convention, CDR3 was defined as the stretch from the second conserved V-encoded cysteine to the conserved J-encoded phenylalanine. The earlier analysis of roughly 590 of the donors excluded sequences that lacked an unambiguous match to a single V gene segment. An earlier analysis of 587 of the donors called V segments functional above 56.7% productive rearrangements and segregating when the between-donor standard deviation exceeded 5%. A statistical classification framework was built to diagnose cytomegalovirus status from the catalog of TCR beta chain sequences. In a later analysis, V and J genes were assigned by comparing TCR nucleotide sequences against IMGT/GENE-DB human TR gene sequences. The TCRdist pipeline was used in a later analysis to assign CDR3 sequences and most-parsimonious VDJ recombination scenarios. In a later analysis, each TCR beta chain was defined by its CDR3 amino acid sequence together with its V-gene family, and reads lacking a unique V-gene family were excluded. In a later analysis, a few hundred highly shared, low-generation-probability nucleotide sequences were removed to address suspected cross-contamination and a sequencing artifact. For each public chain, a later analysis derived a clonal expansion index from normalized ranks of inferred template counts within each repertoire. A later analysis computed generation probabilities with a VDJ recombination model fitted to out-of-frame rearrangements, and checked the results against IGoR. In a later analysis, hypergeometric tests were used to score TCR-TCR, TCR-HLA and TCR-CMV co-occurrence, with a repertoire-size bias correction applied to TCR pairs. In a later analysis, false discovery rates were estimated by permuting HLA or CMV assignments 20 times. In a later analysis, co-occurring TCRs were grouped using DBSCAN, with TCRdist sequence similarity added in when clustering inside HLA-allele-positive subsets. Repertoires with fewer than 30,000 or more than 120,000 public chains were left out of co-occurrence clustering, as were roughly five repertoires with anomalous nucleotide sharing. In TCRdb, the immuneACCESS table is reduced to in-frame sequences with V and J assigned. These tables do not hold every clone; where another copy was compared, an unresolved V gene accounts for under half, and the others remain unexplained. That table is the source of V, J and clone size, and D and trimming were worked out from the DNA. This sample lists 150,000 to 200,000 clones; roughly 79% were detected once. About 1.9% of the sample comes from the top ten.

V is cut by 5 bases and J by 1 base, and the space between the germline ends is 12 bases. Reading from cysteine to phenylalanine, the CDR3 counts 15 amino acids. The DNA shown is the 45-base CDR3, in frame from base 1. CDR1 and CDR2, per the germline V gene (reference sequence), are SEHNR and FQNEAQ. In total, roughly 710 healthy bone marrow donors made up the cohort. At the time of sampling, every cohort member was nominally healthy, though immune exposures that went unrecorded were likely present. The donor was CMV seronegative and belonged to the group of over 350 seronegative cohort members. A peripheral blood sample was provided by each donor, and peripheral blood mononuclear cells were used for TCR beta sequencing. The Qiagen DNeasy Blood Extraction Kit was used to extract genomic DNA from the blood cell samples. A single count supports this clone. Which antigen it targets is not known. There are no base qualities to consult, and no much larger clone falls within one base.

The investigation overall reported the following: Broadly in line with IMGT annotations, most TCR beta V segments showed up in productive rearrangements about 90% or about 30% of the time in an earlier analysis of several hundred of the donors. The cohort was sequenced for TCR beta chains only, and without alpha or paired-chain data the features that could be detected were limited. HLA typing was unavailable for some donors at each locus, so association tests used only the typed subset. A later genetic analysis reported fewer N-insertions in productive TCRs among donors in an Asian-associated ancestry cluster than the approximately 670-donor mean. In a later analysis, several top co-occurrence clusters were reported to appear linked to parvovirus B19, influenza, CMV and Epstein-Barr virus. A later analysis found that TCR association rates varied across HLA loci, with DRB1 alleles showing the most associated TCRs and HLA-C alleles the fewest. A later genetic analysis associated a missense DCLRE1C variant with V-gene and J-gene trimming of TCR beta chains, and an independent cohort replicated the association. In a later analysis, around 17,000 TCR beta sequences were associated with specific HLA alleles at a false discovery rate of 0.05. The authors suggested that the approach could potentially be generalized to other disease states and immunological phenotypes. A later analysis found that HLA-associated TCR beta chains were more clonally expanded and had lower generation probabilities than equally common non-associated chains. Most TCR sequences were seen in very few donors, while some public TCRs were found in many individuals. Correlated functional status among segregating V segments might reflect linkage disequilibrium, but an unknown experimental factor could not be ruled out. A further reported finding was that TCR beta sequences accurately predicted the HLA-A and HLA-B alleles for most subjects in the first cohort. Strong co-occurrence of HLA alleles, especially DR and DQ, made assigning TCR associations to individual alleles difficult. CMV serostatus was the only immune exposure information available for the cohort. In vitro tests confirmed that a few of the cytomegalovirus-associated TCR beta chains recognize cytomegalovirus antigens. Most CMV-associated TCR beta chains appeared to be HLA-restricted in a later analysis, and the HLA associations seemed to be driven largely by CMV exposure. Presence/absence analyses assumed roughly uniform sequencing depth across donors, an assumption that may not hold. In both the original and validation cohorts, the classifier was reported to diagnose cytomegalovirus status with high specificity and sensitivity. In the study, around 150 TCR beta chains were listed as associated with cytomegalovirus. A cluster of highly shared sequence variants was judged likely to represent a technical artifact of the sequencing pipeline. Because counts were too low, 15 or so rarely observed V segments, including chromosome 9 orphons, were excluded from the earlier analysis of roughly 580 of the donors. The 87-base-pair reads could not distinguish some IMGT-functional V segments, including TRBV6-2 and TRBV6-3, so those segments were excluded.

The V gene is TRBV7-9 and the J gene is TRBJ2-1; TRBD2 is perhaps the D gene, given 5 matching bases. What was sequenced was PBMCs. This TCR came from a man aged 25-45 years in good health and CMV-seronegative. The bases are TGTGCCAGCAGCCAGGACCCGGGGTCCTACAATGAGCAGTTCTTC. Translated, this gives CASSQDPGSYNEQFF.